This note documents a single TCR beta chain sequence. Antigen: not known. It was with a sample-barcoded 5' primer and a J-beta primer mix that a second PCR of about 6 to 12 cycles was run. All cDNA molecules were each tagged by a template-switch adaptor with 12 random nucleotides. TCRdb used MiXCR to reprocess the 5' RACE reads, holding one entry per CDR3 protein. Of some 760,000 distinct CDR3 sequences in the sample, approximately 25% were seen once. The data were taken from a study of blood T cells in healthy people across ages. General study results and limits: Age brought a roughly linear fall in TCR beta diversity measured per million T cells.

The data also belong to a second study, concerning T cells of mothers and their children. That source adds: Healthy Caucasian mothers, a few in number, and their six children were the donors.

Sequenced material: blood. This TCR came from a boy aged 10-17 years in good health.

The CDR3 region has the DNA TGCAGCGTTGAAGGGGAGGGCTACTACGAGCAGTACTTC. It codes for CSVEGEGYYEQYF. The chain carries TRBV29-1 and TRBJ2-7; 7 positions match TRBD2. The V segment lost 1 base and the J segment 3 bases; nucleotides outside the gene matches: 3. Germline-derived CDR1 and CDR2 are SQVTM and ANQGSEA. This CDR3 region has 13 residues.